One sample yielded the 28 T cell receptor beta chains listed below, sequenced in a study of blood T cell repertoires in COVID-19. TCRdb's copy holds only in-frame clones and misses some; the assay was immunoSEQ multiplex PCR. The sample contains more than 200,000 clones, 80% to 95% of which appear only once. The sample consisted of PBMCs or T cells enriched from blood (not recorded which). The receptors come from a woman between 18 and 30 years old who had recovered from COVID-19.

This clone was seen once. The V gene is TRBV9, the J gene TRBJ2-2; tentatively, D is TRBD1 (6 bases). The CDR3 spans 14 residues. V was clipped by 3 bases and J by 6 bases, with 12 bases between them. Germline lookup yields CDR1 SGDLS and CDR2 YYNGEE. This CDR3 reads CASSARRGSGELFF. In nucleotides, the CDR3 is TGTGCCAGCAGCGCCCGCAGGGGTTCCGGGGAGCTGTTTTTT.

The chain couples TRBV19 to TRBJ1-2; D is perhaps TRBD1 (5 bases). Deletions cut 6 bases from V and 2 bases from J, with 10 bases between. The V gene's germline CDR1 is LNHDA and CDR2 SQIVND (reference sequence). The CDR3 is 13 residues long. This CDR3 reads CASRETANYGYTF. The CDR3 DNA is TGTGCCAGTAGAGAGACAGCCAACTATGGCTACACCTTC.

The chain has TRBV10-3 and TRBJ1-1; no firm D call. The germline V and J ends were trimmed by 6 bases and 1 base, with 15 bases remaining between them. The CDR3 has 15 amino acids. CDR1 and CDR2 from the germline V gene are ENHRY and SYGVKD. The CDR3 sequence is CAIRLSLTENTEAFF. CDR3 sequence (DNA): TGTGCCATCAGACTTTCATTAACAGAGAACACTGAAGCTTTCTTT.

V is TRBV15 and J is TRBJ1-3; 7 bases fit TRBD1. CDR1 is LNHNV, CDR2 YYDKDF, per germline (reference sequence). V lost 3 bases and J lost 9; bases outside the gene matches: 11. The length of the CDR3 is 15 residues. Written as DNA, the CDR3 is TGTGCCACCAGCAGTGGAGACAGGGTCGGGGCCACCATATATTTT. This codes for CATSSGDRVGATIYF.

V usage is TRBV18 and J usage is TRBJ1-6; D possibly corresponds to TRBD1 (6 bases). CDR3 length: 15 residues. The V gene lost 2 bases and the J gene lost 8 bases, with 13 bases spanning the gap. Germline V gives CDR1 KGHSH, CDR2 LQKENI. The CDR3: CASSPWGGTDSPLHF. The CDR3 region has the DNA TGTGCCAGCTCACCATGGGGGGGCACGGATTCACCCCTCCACTTT.

DNA of the CDR3: TGTGCCAGCAGTGAGGGCACAGGGGAGCAGCCCCAGCATTTT. Translating it yields CASSEGTGEQPQHF. This chain uses TRBV2 with TRBJ1-5; 7 bases agree with TRBD1. Germline CDR1 reads SNHLY; CDR2 reads FYNNEI. The CDR3 length is 14 residues. The J segment lost 7 bases and the V segment lost 3 bases, leaving 6 bases of the junction unmatched.

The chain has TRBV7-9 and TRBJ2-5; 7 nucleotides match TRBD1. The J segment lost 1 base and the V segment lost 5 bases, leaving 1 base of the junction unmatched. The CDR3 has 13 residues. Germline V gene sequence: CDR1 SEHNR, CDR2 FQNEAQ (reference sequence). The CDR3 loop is CASSRDSQETQYF. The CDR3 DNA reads TGTGCCAGCAGCCGGGACAGCCAAGAGACCCAGTACTTC.

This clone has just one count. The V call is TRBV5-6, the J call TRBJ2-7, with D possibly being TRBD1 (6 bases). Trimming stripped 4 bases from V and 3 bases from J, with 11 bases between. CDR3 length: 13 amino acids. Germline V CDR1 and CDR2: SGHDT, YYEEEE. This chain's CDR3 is CASSLLRGYEQYF. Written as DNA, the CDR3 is TGTGCCAGCAGCCTACTCAGGGGCTACGAGCAGTACTTC.

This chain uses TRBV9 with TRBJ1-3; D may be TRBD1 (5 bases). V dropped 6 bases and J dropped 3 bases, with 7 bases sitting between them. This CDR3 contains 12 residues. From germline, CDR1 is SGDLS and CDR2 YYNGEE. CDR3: CASTDSGNTIYF. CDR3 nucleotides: TGTGCCAGCACCGACAGTGGAAACACCATATATTTT.

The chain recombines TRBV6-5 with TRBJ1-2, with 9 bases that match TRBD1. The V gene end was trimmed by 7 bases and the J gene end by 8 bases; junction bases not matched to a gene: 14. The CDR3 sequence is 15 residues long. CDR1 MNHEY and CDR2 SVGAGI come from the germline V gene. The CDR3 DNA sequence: TGTGCCAGCACCCAAGTGGGGGGACAGGGTCACGGCTACACCTTC. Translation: CASTQVGGQGHGYTF.

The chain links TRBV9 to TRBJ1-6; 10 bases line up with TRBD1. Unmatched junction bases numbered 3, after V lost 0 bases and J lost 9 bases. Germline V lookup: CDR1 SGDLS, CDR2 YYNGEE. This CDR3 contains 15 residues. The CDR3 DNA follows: TGTGCCAGCAGCGTAGGGGGACAGGGGTTTTCACCCCTCCACTTT. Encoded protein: CASSVGGQGFSPLHF.

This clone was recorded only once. Here the CDR3 DNA reads TGTGCCAGCAAAGAGACAGGGTGGAATGAAAAACTGTTTTTT. Encoded protein: CASKETGWNEKLFF. The V and J genes are TRBV27 and TRBJ1-4, with 7 bases matching TRBD1. Germline assignment: CDR1 MNHEY and CDR2 SMNVEV (reference sequence). The V segment lost 7 bases and the J segment 5 bases; nucleotides outside the gene matches: 7. The CDR3 loop spans 14 amino acids. The variable domain in full, with the rest retrieved from reference TRBV27 and TRBJ1-4, is EAQVTQNPRYLITVTGKKLTVTCSQNMNHEYMSWYRQDPGLGLRQIYYSMNVEVTDKGDVPEGYKVSRKEKRNFPLILESPSPNQTSLYFCASKETGWNEKLFFGSGTQLSVL.

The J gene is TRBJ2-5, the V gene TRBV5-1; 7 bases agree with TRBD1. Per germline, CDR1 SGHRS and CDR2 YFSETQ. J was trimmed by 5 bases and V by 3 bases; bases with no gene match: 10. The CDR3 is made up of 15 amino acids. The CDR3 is CASSSYRGKVETQYF. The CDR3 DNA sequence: TGCGCCAGCAGCTCCTACAGGGGAAAGGTGGAGACCCAGTACTTC. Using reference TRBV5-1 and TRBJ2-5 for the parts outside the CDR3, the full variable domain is KAGVTQTPRYLIKTRGQQVTLSCSPISGHRSVSWYQQTPGQGLQFLFEYFSETQRNKGNFPGRFSGRQFSNSRSEMNVSTLELGDSALYLCASSSYRGKVETQYFGPGTRLLVL.

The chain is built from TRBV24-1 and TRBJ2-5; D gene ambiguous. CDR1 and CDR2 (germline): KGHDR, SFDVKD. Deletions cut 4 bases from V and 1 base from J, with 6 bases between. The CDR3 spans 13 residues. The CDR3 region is CATSDGGQETQYF. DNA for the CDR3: TGTGCCACCAGTGACGGCGGCCAAGAGACCCAGTACTTC.

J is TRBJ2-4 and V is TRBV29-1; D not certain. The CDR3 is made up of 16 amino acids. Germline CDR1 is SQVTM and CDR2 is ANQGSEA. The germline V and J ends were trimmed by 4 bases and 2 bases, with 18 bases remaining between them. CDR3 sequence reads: CSVAGRFIPTKNIQYF. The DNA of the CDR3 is TGCAGCGTTGCGGGTAGGTTTATACCAACCAAAAACATTCAGTACTTC.

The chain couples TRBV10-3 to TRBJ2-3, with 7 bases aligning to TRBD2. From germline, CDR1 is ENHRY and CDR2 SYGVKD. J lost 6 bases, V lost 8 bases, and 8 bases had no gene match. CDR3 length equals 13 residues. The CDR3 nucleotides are TGTGCCATCTCCCCTGGGGGGGGTGATACGCAGTATTTT. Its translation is CAISPGGGDTQYF.

The CDR3 DNA reads TGCAGCGTTGATTTTGGGTCCGGGGGCACTGAAGCTTTCTTT. Its protein product is CSVDFGSGGTEAFF. The chain uses TRBV29-1 and TRBJ1-1; possibly TRBD1 for D (5 bases). Trimming removed 3 bases from V and 4 bases from J, with 15 bases in between. Per germline, CDR1 SQVTM and CDR2 ANQGSEA. The CDR3 sequence is 14 residues long.

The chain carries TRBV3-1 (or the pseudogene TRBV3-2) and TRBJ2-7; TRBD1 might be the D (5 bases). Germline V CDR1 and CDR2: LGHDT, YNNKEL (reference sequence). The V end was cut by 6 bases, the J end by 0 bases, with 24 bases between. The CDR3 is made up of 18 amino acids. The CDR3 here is CASSFTRLTEMGSYEQYF. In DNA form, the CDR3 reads TGTGCCAGCAGTTTCACAAGGTTGACAGAGATGGGCTCCTACGAGCAGTACTTC.

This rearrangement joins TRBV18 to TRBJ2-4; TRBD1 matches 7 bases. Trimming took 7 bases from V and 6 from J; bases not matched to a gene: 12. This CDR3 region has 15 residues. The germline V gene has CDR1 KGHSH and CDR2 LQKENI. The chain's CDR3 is CASFGSGTVRNIQYF. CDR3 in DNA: TGTGCCAGCTTTGGATCCGGGACAGTTAGAAACATTCAGTACTTC.

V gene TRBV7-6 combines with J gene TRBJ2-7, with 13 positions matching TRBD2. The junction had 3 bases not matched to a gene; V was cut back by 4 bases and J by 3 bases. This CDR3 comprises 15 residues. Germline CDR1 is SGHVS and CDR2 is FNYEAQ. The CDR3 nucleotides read TGTGCCAGCAGCTCGGGACTAGCGGGGCTCTACGAGCAGTACTTC. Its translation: CASSSGLAGLYEQYF. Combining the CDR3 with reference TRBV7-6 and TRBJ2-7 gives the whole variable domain GAGVSQSPRYKVTKRGQDVALRCDPISGHVSLYWYRQALGQGPEFLTYFNYEAQQDKSGLPNDRFSAERPEGSISTLTIQRTEQRDSAMYRCASSSGLAGLYEQYFGPGTRLTVT.

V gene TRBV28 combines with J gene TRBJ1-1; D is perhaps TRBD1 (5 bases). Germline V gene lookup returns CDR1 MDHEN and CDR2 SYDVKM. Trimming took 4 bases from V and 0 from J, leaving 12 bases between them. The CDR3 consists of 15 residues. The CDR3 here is CASSSGGGMNTEAFF. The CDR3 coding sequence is TGTGCCAGCAGTTCCGGCGGGGGGATGAACACTGAAGCTTTCTTT.

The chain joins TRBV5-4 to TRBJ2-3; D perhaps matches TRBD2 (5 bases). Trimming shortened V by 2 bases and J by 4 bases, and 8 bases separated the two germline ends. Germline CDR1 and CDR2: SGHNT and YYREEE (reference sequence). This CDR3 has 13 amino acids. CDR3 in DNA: TGTGCCAGCAGCTTTGCGGGTGCAGATACGCAGTATTTT. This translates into CASSFAGADTQYF.

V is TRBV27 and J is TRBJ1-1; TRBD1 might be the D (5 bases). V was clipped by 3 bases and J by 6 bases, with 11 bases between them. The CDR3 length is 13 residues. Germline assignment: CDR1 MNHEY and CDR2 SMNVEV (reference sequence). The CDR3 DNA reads TGTGCCAGCAGTTTTGGGGCTCGGTCTGAAGCTTTCTTT. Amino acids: CASSFGARSEAFF.

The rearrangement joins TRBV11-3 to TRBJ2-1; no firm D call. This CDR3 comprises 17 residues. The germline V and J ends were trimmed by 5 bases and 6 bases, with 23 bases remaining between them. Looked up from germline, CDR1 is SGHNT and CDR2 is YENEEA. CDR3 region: CASSPAQNRVRGNEQFF. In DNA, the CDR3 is TGTGCCAGCAGCCCCGCCCAGAATCGGGTGCGTGGCAATGAGCAGTTCTTC.

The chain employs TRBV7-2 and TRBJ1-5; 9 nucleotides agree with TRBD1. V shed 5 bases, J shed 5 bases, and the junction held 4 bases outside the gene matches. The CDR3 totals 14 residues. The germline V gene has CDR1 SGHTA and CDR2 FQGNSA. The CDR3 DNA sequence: TGTGCCAGCAGCCATAGACAGGGGGATCAGCCCCAGCATTTT. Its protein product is CASSHRQGDQPQHF.

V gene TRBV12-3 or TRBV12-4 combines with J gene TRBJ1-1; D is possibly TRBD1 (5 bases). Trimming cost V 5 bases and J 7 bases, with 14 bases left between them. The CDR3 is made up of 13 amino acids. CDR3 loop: CASSSRVNNEAFF. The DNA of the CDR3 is TGTGCCAGCAGTAGCAGGGTTAATAATGAAGCTTTCTTT.

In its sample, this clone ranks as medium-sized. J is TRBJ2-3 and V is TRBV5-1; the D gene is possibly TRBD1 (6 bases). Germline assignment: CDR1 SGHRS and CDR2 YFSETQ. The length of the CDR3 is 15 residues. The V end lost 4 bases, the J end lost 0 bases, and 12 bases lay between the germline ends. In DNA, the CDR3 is TGCGCCAGCAGCAAAAGGACAGACAGCACAGATACGCAGTATTTT. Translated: CASSKRTDSTDTQYF.

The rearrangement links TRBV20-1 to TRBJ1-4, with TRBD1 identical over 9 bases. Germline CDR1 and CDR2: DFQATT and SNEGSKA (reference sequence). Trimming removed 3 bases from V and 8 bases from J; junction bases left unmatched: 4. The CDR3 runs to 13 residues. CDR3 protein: CSASAGTGEKLFF. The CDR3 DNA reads TGCAGTGCTAGTGCTGGGACAGGGGAAAAACTGTTTTTT.